The 17 T cell receptor beta chains listed next were all sequenced from one sample in a study of patients and donors after allogeneic stem cell transplantation. TCRdb redid the calling of the RT-PCR reads with MiXCR, one entry per CDR3 protein. The sample has roughly 960,000 distinct CDR3 sequences, 18% seen once; the top ten hold around 6%. The sequenced material came from blood, either unsorted or a sorted T cell fraction (not recorded which). Receptors originate from a human donor who was either an allogeneic HSCT recipient or a stem cell or donor lymphocyte infusion donor (not recorded which). It is not recorded whose cells these are; they may come from a transplant donor.

This clonotype was detected ten times or more. This chain joins TRBV12-3 or TRBV12-4 and TRBJ2-1, with 8 bases fitting TRBD2. The CDR3 has 16 amino acids. The J segment lost 1 base and the V segment lost 7 bases, leaving 9 bases of the junction unmatched. The CDR3 loop reads CASNFLAGRSYNEQFF. The CDR3 nucleotides are TGTGCCAGCAATTTTCTAGCGGGCCGATCCTACAATGAGCAGTTCTTC.

This clonotype has just a few counts. The CDR3 DNA reads as TGTGCCAGCAGTGAATTTGCAGGGCGGAGGAACACCGGGGAGCTGTTTTTT. This codes for CASSEFAGRRNTGELFF. The chain couples TRBV25-1 to TRBJ2-2; D may be TRBD1 (5 bases). The germline V and J ends were trimmed by 1 base and 1 base, with 13 bases remaining between them. Germline values: CDR1 MGHDK, CDR2 SYGVNS. CDR3 length: 17 residues. The complete variable domain, with remaining parts taken from reference TRBV25-1 and TRBJ2-2, reads EADIYQTPRYLVIGTGKKITLECSQTMGHDKMYWYQQDPGMELHLIHYSYGVNSTEKGDLSSESTVSRIRTEHFPLTLESARPSHTSQYLCASSEFAGRRNTGELFFGEGSRLTVL.

This clonotype came up many times. Relative to the germline gene, one junction end is altered; a read error may explain this. The J gene is TRBJ2-7, the V gene TRBV5-1, with TRBD1 identical over 9 bases. CDR3 size: 14 residues. Germline CDR1 reads SGHRS; CDR2 reads YFSETQ. CDR3 DNA: TGTGCCAGCAGTTTGGGACAGGGCTCCTACGAGCAGTACTTC. Its translation is CASSLGQGSYEQYF.

This clonotype was recorded at least ten times. V is TRBV29-1 and J is TRBJ1-1, with D perhaps TRBD1 (5 bases). CDR1 SQVTM and CDR2 ANQGSEA come from the germline V gene. With 7 bases removed from V and 0 bases from J, the gap between germline ends came to 12 bases. The CDR3 has 13 residues. The CDR3 spells CSAGQNLNTEAFF. Here the CDR3 DNA reads TGCAGCGCCGGACAAAACCTGAACACTGAAGCTTTCTTT. The full variable domain, rest sourced from reference TRBV29-1 and TRBJ1-1, is SAVISQKPSRDICQRGTSLTIQCQVDSQVTMMFWYRQQPGQSLTLIATANQGSEATYESGFVIDKFPISRPNLTFSTLTVSNMSPEDSSIYLCSAGQNLNTEAFFGQGTRLTVV.

This clonotype appeared a few times. The chain is built from TRBV20-1 and TRBJ1-3; D gene uncertain. Per the germline V gene, CDR1 is DFQATT and CDR2 is SNEGSKA (reference sequence). This CDR3 has 17 amino acids. Trimming stripped 5 bases from V and 2 bases from J, with 22 bases between. The CDR3 nucleotides read TGCAGTGCTGGGTTGAGGTCGTTTGATCACGCTGGAAACACCATATATTTT. This translates into CSAGLRSFDHAGNTIYF.

This clonotype was seen ten or more times. The V call is TRBV12-3 or TRBV12-4, the J call TRBJ2-2, with D perhaps matching TRBD1 (5 bases). V gave up 2 bases and J gave up 3 bases, with 13 bases separating them. This CDR3 has 16 amino acids. In nucleotides, the CDR3 is TGTGCCAGCAGTTTAAGGGTAGGGGCGGACACCGGGGAGCTGTTTTTT. It is translated as CASSLRVGADTGELFF.

This clonotype was found a few times. The rearrangement joins TRBV7-2 to TRBJ2-2, with a tentative D call TRBD1 (5 bases). V shed 0 bases and J shed 6 bases, with 11 bases lying between them. This CDR3 region has 15 residues. Looked up from germline, CDR1 is SGHTA and CDR2 is FQGNSA. CDR3 sequence (DNA): TGTGCCAGCAGCTTAGCCGGACAACCCTCCGGGGAGCTGTTTTTT. Its protein is CASSLAGQPSGELFF.

The chain has TRBV12-3 or TRBV12-4 and TRBJ1-1; D is uncertain. V lost 2 bases to trimming and J lost 4 bases, with 11 bases between them. This CDR3 region has 14 residues. The CDR3 region is CASSLWEDGTEAFF. In nucleotides, the CDR3 is TGTGCCAGCAGTTTATGGGAGGACGGCACTGAAGCTTTCTTT.

The CDR3 here is CASSLVANGSPLHF. For the CDR3, the DNA is TGTGCCAGCAGTTTGGTGGCGAACGGGTCACCCCTCCACTTT. The rearrangement links TRBV6-2 or TRBV6-3 to TRBJ1-6; no clear D. V lost 4 bases, J lost 10 bases, and 14 bases lay in between. This CDR3 has 14 residues. Germline values: CDR1 MNHEY, CDR2 SVGEGT.

This clonotype has just a few counts. The V gene is TRBV10-2, the J gene TRBJ1-1, with TRBD1 matching over 9 bases. The CDR3 is 13 residues long. V was pared by 6 bases and J by 3 bases, with 2 bases of the junction left unmatched. In germline, CDR1 is WSHSY, CDR2 SAAADI. The chain's CDR3 is CASRDRGDTEAFF. DNA of the CDR3: TGCGCCAGCAGGGACAGGGGAGACACTGAAGCTTTCTTT.

The rearrangement uses TRBV30 and TRBJ1-1; D is ambiguous. Deletions cut 2 bases from V and 6 bases from J, with 16 bases between. The CDR3 spans 14 residues. Germline V gene sequence: CDR1 GTSNPN, CDR2 SVGIG (reference sequence). CDR3: CAWSLGHPSSEAFF. The CDR3 nucleotides read TGTGCCTGGAGTCTCGGCCACCCGAGTTCTGAAGCTTTCTTT.

This clonotype showed up many times. J is TRBJ2-7 and V is TRBV12-3 or TRBV12-4; D may be TRBD2 (6 bases). The V end was cut by 5 bases, the J end by 4 bases, with 21 bases between. The CDR3 covers 16 residues. CDR3 coding DNA: TGTGCCAGCAGTCCTTCCAGGGCCCGGGGGTTGTACGAGCAGTACTTC. It translates to CASSPSRARGLYEQYF.

In this sample, this clonotype turned up many times. V gene TRBV5-1 combines with J gene TRBJ1-2, with a tentative D call TRBD1 (6 bases). This CDR3 has 14 amino acids. CDR1 is SGHRS, CDR2 YFSETQ, per germline. Trimming pared 0 bases from V and 4 bases from J, leaving 10 bases between. The CDR3 nucleotides are TGCGCCAGCAGCTTGGCCGGGACACTCTATGGCTACACCTTC. Its translation: CASSLAGTLYGYTF.

This clonotype was seen more than once but under ten times. The gene calls are TRBV4-2 and TRBJ2-7, with 7 bases that match TRBD1. Germline V lookup: CDR1 LGHNA, CDR2 YNFKEQ. V was clipped by 4 bases and J by 1 base; unmatched bases: 4. The CDR3 covers 14 residues. CDR3 in amino acids: CASSPTGASYEQYF. In DNA form, the CDR3 reads TGTGCCAGCAGCCCCACAGGGGCATCCTACGAGCAGTACTTC.

This clonotype was seen ten or more times. The rearrangement uses TRBV5-1 and TRBJ1-1, with D tentatively TRBD1 (5 bases). Between the trimmed V and J ends, which lost 0 bases and 7 bases, there was a span of 10 bases. CDR1 is SGHRS, CDR2 YFSETQ, per germline. This CDR3 is built from 13 residues. In DNA form, the CDR3 reads TGCGCCAGCAGCTTGGACAGGTGGGATGAAGCTTTCTTT. This codes for CASSLDRWDEAFF.

At least ten counts were recorded for this clonotype. The chain links TRBV12-3 or TRBV12-4 to TRBJ2-1; 8 bases agree with TRBD1. The ends lost 9 bases at V and 5 bases at J; junction bases unmatched: 18. The CDR3 runs 17 residues. Here the CDR3 DNA reads TGTGCCAGTCAAATGATCCTCCGGACAGGGATAAACAATGAGCAGTTCTTC. Translation gives CASQMILRTGINNEQFF.

This clonotype has only a few counts. The rearrangement links TRBV20-1 to TRBJ2-3, with 14 bases matching TRBD2. V lost 1 base and J lost 5; bases outside the gene matches: 5. Germline loops: CDR1 DFQATT, CDR2 SNEGSKA (reference sequence). The CDR3 contains 16 residues. The CDR3, as DNA: TGCAGTGCTAGAGGACTAGCGGGAGGGGCCGGAGATACGCAGTATTTT. This codes for CSARGLAGGAGDTQYF.